The 5 T cell receptor beta chains below were found in one sample sequenced in a study of blood T cell repertoires in COVID-19. Repertoires were generated with immunoSEQ multiplex PCR, while TCRdb's copy carries only in-frame clones and drops some. This table has 340,000 or so clones, 80% to 90% appearing once. The sequenced sample consisted of PBMCs or T cells enriched from blood (not recorded which). Source of these receptors: a woman between 40 and 50 years old with acute COVID-19.

The rearrangement uses TRBV6-5 and TRBJ1-6; 7 bases fit TRBD1. In germline, CDR1 is MNHEY, CDR2 SVGAGI. CDR3 length: 15 residues. J lost 3 bases, V lost 5 bases, and 4 bases had no gene match. The CDR3 nucleotides are TGTGCCAGCAGTCGCGGACAGGTCTATAATTCACCCCTCCACTTT. As protein: CASSRGQVYNSPLHF.

J is TRBJ2-1 and V is TRBV6-4, with a weak D call TRBD1 (6 bases). CDR3 size: 16 residues. Trimming shortened V by 4 bases and J by 0 bases, and 13 bases separated the two germline ends. Germline V lookup: CDR1 MRHNA, CDR2 SNTAGT. CDR3 residues: CASSASDRSSYNEQFF. The DNA of the CDR3 is TGTGCCAGCAGTGCATCAGACAGGAGCTCCTACAATGAGCAGTTCTTC.

The sample holds a few counts of this clone. The rearrangement uses TRBV28 and TRBJ2-1; maybe TRBD2 (5 bases). V shed 1 base and J shed 8 bases, with 15 bases lying between them. Germline V gene lookup returns CDR1 MDHEN and CDR2 SYDVKM. This CDR3 comprises 15 residues. The CDR3 sequence is CASSLLQLDVYEQFF. DNA for the CDR3: TGTGCCAGCAGTTTATTGCAACTAGATGTCTATGAGCAGTTCTTC.

This CDR3 is CASSLRLGGGNTEAFF. CDR3 nucleotide sequence: TGTGCCAGCAGTTTAAGGCTAGGGGGGGGGAACACTGAAGCTTTCTTT. The chain links TRBV28 to TRBJ1-1; tentative D call: TRBD1 (6 bases). Trimming cost V 2 bases and J 1 base, with 14 bases left between them. Germline V gene sequence: CDR1 MDHEN, CDR2 SYDVKM. The CDR3 covers 16 residues.

The chain uses TRBV7-8 and TRBJ2-7, with D perhaps matching TRBD1 (5 bases). The CDR3 totals 15 residues. V lost 6 bases, J lost 4 bases, and 19 bases lay in between. Germline assignment: CDR1 SGHVS and CDR2 FQNEAQ. DNA of the CDR3: TGTGCCAGCAGAAGGGGAAGGGTGTGGGAATACGAGCAGTACTTC. Translated, it gives CASRRGRVWEYEQYF.